The 29 T cell receptor beta chains in this list originate from one sample, sequenced in a study of identical twins. TCRdb redid the calling of the 5' RACE reads with MiXCR, one entry per CDR3 protein. The table lists about 210,000 distinct CDR3 sequences, less than 9.5% of them singletons, with about 5% in the top ten. Sequencing used memory (CD45RO+) T cells sorted from blood. These receptors all come from a woman aged 18-29 years in good health.

This clonotype was seen ten or more times. The CDR3 spells CASSSGYSNQPQHF. The CDR3, as DNA: TGTGCCAGCAGTTCCGGTTATAGCAATCAGCCCCAGCATTTT. This rearrangement joins TRBV27 to TRBJ1-5; D is uncertain. The CDR3 sequence is 14 residues long. Germline-derived CDR1 and CDR2 are MNHEY and SMNVEV (reference sequence). Trimming cost V 4 bases and J 0 bases, with 7 bases left between them.

The chain recombines TRBV28 with TRBJ1-1; D unclear. The CDR3 spans 11 residues. Per the germline V gene, CDR1 is MDHEN and CDR2 is SYDVKM. The V gene lost 8 bases and the J gene lost 1 base, with 5 bases spanning the gap. CDR3: CASVWNTEAFF. The CDR3, as DNA: TGTGCCAGCGTTTGGAACACTGAAGCTTTCTTT.

The chain couples TRBV20-1 to TRBJ2-2; tentatively, D is TRBD2 (6 bases). The CDR3 length is 14 residues. Trimming removed 1 base at V and 2 bases at J, with 8 bases between. CDR1 is DFQATT, CDR2 SNEGSKA, per germline (reference sequence). Written as DNA, the CDR3 is TGCAGTGCTAGAGTGGGGGGTAACACCGGGGAGCTGTTTTTT. Its protein is CSARVGGNTGELFF.

The sample holds a few counts of this clonotype. The junction departs from the called germline gene at one end, perhaps through a read error. The genes are TRBV9 and TRBJ2-2; D is ambiguous. Germline values: CDR1 SGDLS, CDR2 YYNGEE. This CDR3 has 12 amino acids. CDR3 region: CASSVNNGELFF. Written as DNA, the CDR3 is TGTGCCAGCAGCGTAAACAACGGGGAGCTGTTTTTT.

V is TRBV12-3 or TRBV12-4 and J is TRBJ2-7; 7 nucleotides agree with TRBD1. The CDR3 loop spans 14 amino acids. J gave up 0 bases and V 7 bases, and 6 bases lay outside the gene matches. The CDR3 DNA sequence: TGTGCCAGCACCCAACAGGGGAGCTCCTACGAGCAGTACTTC. Its protein is CASTQQGSSYEQYF.

This clonotype has just a few counts. The chain joins TRBV7-2 to TRBJ2-5, with D uncertain. V lost 3 bases and J lost 2, with 7 bases in between. The CDR3 consists of 13 residues. The germline CDR1 and CDR2 sequences are SGHTA and FQGNSA. Here the CDR3 reads CASSFSRQETQYF. As DNA, the CDR3 is TGTGCCAGCAGCTTTTCCAGACAAGAGACCCAGTACTTC.

This clonotype showed up just once. The V gene is TRBV28, the J gene TRBJ1-5, with D possibly matching TRBD1 (5 bases). The CDR3 sequence is 15 residues long. Trimming cost V 5 bases and J 7 bases, with 18 bases left between them. Looked up from germline, CDR1 is MDHEN and CDR2 is SYDVKM. The CDR3 DNA reads as TGTGCCAGCAGTCCCCCGGCAGGGCTAGGCCAGCCCCAGCATTTT. Protein: CASSPPAGLGQPQHF.

There are many counts of this clonotype. The chain joins TRBV6-1 to TRBJ1-2, with 8 bases aligning to TRBD1. Trimming at V came to 8 bases and at J to 4 bases, leaving 12 bases not matched to a gene. The CDR3 runs 15 residues. Germline assignment: CDR1 MNHNS and CDR2 SASEGT. CDR3 protein: CASERDFGTGYGYTF. In nucleotides, the CDR3 is TGTGCCAGCGAACGCGATTTTGGGACAGGCTATGGCTACACCTTC.

The table lists this clonotype with a count of one. The V gene is TRBV7-2, the J gene TRBJ1-1, with TRBD1 matching 10 bases. CDR1 and CDR2 from the germline V gene are SGHTA and FQGNSA. The CDR3 is made up of 15 amino acids. The junction had 3 bases not matched to a gene; V was cut back by 1 base and J by 4 bases. The CDR3 sequence: CASSLETGGPTEAFF. The CDR3, as DNA: TGTGCCAGCAGCTTAGAGACAGGGGGCCCCACTGAAGCTTTCTTT.

This chain joins TRBV2 and TRBJ1-1; 10 bases align to TRBD1. Looked up from germline, CDR1 is SNHLY and CDR2 is FYNNEI. The CDR3 runs 13 residues. V trimming: 11 bases; J trimming: 4 bases; junction bases outside the gene matches: 7. CDR3 in DNA: TGTGCCGGCCAGGACAGGGGGGGCACTGAAGCTTTCTTT. Its protein is CAGQDRGGTEAFF.

The J gene is TRBJ2-1, the V gene TRBV6-5; D not resolved. CDR1 MNHEY and CDR2 SVGAGI come from the germline V gene. CDR3 length: 12 amino acids. V lost 10 bases to trimming and J lost 4 bases, with 11 bases between them. The CDR3 loop reads CATETAYNEQFF. CDR3 bases: TGTGCCACCGAGACTGCTTACAATGAGCAGTTCTTC.

This clonotype was seen many times. The chain couples TRBV20-1 to TRBJ1-1, with D possibly being TRBD1 (5 bases). Germline values: CDR1 DFQATT, CDR2 SNEGSKA (reference sequence). V dropped 5 bases and J dropped 1 base, with 17 bases sitting between them. The CDR3 consists of 15 residues. This chain's CDR3 is CSALNSGTANTEAFF. The CDR3 region has the DNA TGCAGTGCTTTAAATTCCGGGACGGCGAACACTGAAGCTTTCTTT.

This clonotype was seen at least ten times. The chain employs TRBV7-3 and TRBJ2-1; 12 positions match TRBD1. CDR3 size: 14 residues. J lost 9 bases, V lost 2 bases, and 2 bases had no gene match. Germline V gene data show CDR1 as SGHTA and CDR2 as FQGTGA. CDR3 sequence reads: CASSLGTGGSEQFF. The CDR3 DNA is TGTGCCAGCAGCTTAGGGACAGGGGGCTCTGAGCAGTTCTTC.

This clonotype appeared many times. V usage is TRBV20-1 and J usage is TRBJ2-5; 12 bases match TRBD2. CDR3 size: 17 residues. Germline CDR1 reads DFQATT; CDR2 reads SNEGSKA (reference sequence). J was trimmed by 5 bases and V by 1 base; bases with no gene match: 11. The CDR3 reads CSARVYLAGGPAETQYF. The CDR3 nucleotides read TGCAGTGCTAGAGTTTACCTAGCGGGGGGGCCGGCTGAGACCCAGTACTTC.

In this sample, this clonotype turned up many times. The chain has TRBV28 and TRBJ2-1, with 10 bases identical to TRBD2. V shed 8 bases and J 6 bases; nucleotides not matched to a gene: 4. There are 13 residues in the CDR3. Germline CDR1 and CDR2: MDHEN and SYDVKM. The CDR3 DNA sequence: TGTGCCAGCTTGAGCGGGAGGGGCAATGAGCAGTTCTTC. Its protein is CASLSGRGNEQFF.

This clonotype came up a few times. The chain links TRBV2 to TRBJ1-5; D unresolved. The CDR3 is made up of 13 amino acids. Trimming cost V 4 bases and J 4 bases, with 8 bases left between them. CDR1 and CDR2 from the germline V gene are SNHLY and FYNNEI. CDR3 coding DNA: TGTGCCAGCAGTGTGGTCCCGAATCAGCCCCAGCATTTT. Residues: CASSVVPNQPQHF. Full variable domain (rest looked up from reference TRBV2 and TRBJ1-5): EPEVTQTPSHQVTQMGQEVILRCVPISNHLYFYWYRQILGQKVEFLVSFYNNEISEKSEIFDDQFSVERPDGSNFTLKIRSTKLEDSAMYFCASSVVPNQPQHFGDGTRLSIL.

In its sample, this clonotype was seen a few times. The chain joins TRBV20-1 to TRBJ2-1, with D hard to call. The germline V and J ends were trimmed by 6 bases and 8 bases, with 11 bases remaining between them. The CDR3 contains 11 residues. The germline gives CDR1 DFQATT, CDR2 SNEGSKA (reference sequence). The CDR3 sequence is CSAPYIHEQFF. DNA for the CDR3: TGCAGTGCCCCTTACATCCATGAGCAGTTCTTC.

CDR3 nucleotides: TGCGCCAGCAGCTTGGAGGGGACAGCTTACTATGGCTACACCTTC. Translation: CASSLEGTAYYGYTF. The genes are TRBV5-1 and TRBJ1-2; 7 bases map to TRBD1. The germline CDR1 and CDR2 sequences are SGHRS and YFSETQ. Germline trimming cut 0 bases from V and 3 bases from J; bases unmatched to any gene: 5. The length of the CDR3 is 15 residues.

This clonotype was observed a handful of times. The chain links TRBV29-1 to TRBJ2-3, with 7 bases fitting TRBD1. This CDR3 is built from 13 residues. Trimming cost V 6 bases and J 2 bases; bases outside gene matches: 5. The germline V gene has CDR1 SQVTM and CDR2 ANQGSEA. The CDR3 protein is CSVVGQFTDTQYF. Here the CDR3 DNA reads TGCAGCGTGGTGGGACAGTTCACAGATACGCAGTATTTT.

This clonotype appeared a few times. This chain connects TRBV7-8 to TRBJ2-3, with a weak D call TRBD2 (6 bases). Germline V gene sequence: CDR1 SGHVS, CDR2 FQNEAQ. Trimming left V 4 bases short and J 0 bases short, with 17 bases between. There are 17 residues in the CDR3. CDR3 DNA sequence: TGTGCCAGCAGCTCCAGTTTGGCGGGACCTAGCACAGATACGCAGTATTTT. Protein: CASSSSLAGPSTDTQYF.

This clonotype occurred a few times. The chain couples TRBV5-1 to TRBJ2-7; no firm D call. The CDR3 covers 16 residues. Germline V gene data show CDR1 as SGHRS and CDR2 as YFSETQ. Trimming shortened V by 2 bases and J by 2 bases, and 17 bases separated the two germline ends. CDR3 sequence: CASSFGVGLITYEQYF. The CDR3, as DNA: TGCGCCAGCAGCTTCGGCGTCGGGTTAATCACCTACGAGCAGTACTTC.

The rearrangement links TRBV5-1 to TRBJ1-6; 9 bases are shared with TRBD1. Trimming removed 5 bases from V and 8 bases from J; junction bases left unmatched: 5. Per germline, CDR1 SGHRS and CDR2 YFSETQ. The length of the CDR3 is 14 residues. The CDR3 sequence: CASSAQGADSPLHF. CDR3 nucleotides: TGCGCCAGCAGTGCACAGGGGGCAGATTCACCCCTCCACTTT.

The rearrangement uses TRBV7-9 and TRBJ1-1, with a possible D match to TRBD1 (5 bases). The CDR3 is 14 residues long. V lost 3 bases, J lost 6 bases, and 14 bases lay in between. The germline CDR1 and CDR2 sequences are SEHNR and FQNEAQ (reference sequence). The CDR3, as DNA: TGTGCCAGCAGCTTCCTGACAGCGGGCGCTGAAGCTTTCTTT. Encoded protein: CASSFLTAGAEAFF. Full variable domain (rest looked up from reference TRBV7-9 and TRBJ1-1): DTGVSQNPRHKITKRGQNVTFRCDPISEHNRLYWYRQTLGQGPEFLTYFQNEAQLEKSRLLSDRFSAERPKGSFSTLEIQRTEQGDSAMYLCASSFLTAGAEAFFGQGTRLTVV.

This clonotype was seen a handful of times. CDR3 in DNA: TGCAGTGCCAACGACTCCCCCTACGAGCAGTACTTC. This translates into CSANDSPYEQYF. The V call is TRBV20-1, the J call TRBJ2-7; D gene unclear. The V and J ends lost 6 bases and 2 bases respectively, with 11 bases between them. The CDR3 length is 12 residues. Germline lookup yields CDR1 DFQATT and CDR2 SNEGSKA (reference sequence).

A word on this clonotype: A read error may explain this, as a much larger clone is one base away. J is TRBJ2-7 and V is TRBV12-3 or TRBV12-4, with 9 bases aligning to TRBD1. The CDR3 has 14 amino acids. V dropped 5 bases and J dropped 6; count of bases not matched to a gene: 8. CDR3 in amino acids: CASSRRQGVFEQYF. CDR3 DNA sequence: TGTGCCAGCAGTCGGCGACAGGGGGTTTTCGAGCAGTACTTC.

The V call is TRBV18, the J call TRBJ2-7; D remains ambiguous. This CDR3 region has 13 residues. Trimming stripped 4 bases from V and 3 bases from J, with 10 bases between. CDR1 is KGHSH and CDR2 is LQKENI in the germline V gene. The CDR3 loop is CASSRTDYYEQYF. The CDR3 DNA is TGTGCCAGCTCACGAACAGATTACTACGAGCAGTACTTC.

With regard to this clonotype: A junction end diverges from the germline sequence, so it may reflect a read error. The chain uses TRBV20-1 and TRBJ1-1; D unclear. The CDR3 contains 12 residues. Germline-derived CDR1 and CDR2 are DFQATT and SNEGSKA (reference sequence). DNA for the CDR3: TGCAGTGGGGATCGGGGAACGGCTGAAGTTTTCTTT. Encoded protein: CSGDRGTAEVFF.

V is TRBV12-1 and J is TRBJ2-5. TRBV12-1 constitutes a pseudogene. This CDR3 spans 14 amino acids. CDR3 amino acids: CASSLPTLRETQYF. CDR3 DNA sequence: TGTGCCAGCAGCTTGCCGACTTTGAGAGAGACCCAGTACTTC.

This clonotype was seen repeatedly, ten times or more. The chain employs TRBV11-2 and TRBJ2-6; D gene unclear. V was clipped by 4 bases and J by 4 bases, with 8 bases between them. Germline loops: CDR1 SGHAT, CDR2 FQNNGV. The CDR3 consists of 14 residues. This CDR3 is CASSSSGGANVLTF. The CDR3 nucleotides read TGTGCCAGCAGCTCCTCAGGAGGGGCCAACGTCCTGACTTTC.